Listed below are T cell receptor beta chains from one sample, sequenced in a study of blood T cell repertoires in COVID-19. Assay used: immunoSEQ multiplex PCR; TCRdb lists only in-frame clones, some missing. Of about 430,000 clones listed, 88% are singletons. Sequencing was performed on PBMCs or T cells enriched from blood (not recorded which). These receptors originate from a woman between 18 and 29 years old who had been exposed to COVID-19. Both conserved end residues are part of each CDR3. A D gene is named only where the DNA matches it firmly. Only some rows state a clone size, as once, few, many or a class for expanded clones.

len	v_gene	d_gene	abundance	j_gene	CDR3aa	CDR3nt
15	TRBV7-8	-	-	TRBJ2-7	CASTQGAGSIYEQYF	TGTGCCAGCACCCAAGGGGCAGGGTCAATTTACGAGCAGTACTTC
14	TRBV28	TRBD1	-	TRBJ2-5	CASSLNRGSETQYF	TGTGCCAGCAGTTTGAACAGGGGGTCGGAGACCCAGTACTTC
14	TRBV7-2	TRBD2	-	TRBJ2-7	CASSLVQLAVEQYF	TGTGCCAGCAGCTTAGTCCAACTAGCGGTCGAGCAGTACTTC
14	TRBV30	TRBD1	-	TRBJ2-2	CAWRGTGDLGELFF	TGTGCCTGGAGGGGGACAGGGGATCTCGGGGAGCTGTTTTTT
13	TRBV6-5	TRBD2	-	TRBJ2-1	CASSYMLAGEQFF	TGTGCCAGCAGTTACATGTTAGCGGGTGAGCAGTTCTTC
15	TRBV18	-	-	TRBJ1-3	CASSPQEGQGNTIYF	TGTGCCAGCTCACCACAGGAGGGGCAAGGAAACACCATATATTTT
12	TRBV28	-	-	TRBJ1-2	CASSSIANGYTF	TGTGCCAGCAGTTCTATCGCGAATGGCTACACCTTC
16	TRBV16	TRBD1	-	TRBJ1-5	CASSQYMGQGNQPQHF	TGTGCCAGCAGCCAATATATGGGACAGGGCAATCAGCCCCAGCATTTT
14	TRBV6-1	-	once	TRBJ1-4	CASSKQGVNEKLFF	TGTGCCAGCAGCAAACAGGGAGTTAATGAAAAACTGTTTTTT
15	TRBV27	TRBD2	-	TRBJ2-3	CASSSGTIVLDTQYF	TGTGCCAGCAGTTCCGGGACTATCGTACTTGATACGCAGTATTTT
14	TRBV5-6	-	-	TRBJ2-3	CASSFRSYTDTQYF	TGTGCCAGCAGCTTTCGGTCCTACACAGATACGCAGTATTTT
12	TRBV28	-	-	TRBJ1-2	CASSLFGEGYTF	TGTGCCAGCAGTTTATTCGGGGAAGGCTACACCTTC
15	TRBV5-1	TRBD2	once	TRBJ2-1	CASSTRGASYNEQFF	TGCGCCAGCAGCACGCGGGGGGCGAGTTACAATGAGCAGTTCTTC
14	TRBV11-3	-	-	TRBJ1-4	CASSPRAAREKLFF	TGTGCCAGCAGCCCCAGGGCGGCCCGTGAAAAACTGTTTTTT
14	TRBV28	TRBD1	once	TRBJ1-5	CASRPDRGWQPQHF	TGTGCCAGCAGGCCTGACAGGGGTTGGCAGCCCCAGCATTTT
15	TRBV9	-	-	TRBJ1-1	CASSVGGTSNTEAFF	TGTGCCAGCAGCGTAGGTGGGACATCGAACACTGAAGCTTTCTTT
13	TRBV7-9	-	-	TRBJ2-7	CASSLIPTYEQYF	TGTGCCAGCAGCTTAATCCCAACCTACGAGCAGTACTTC
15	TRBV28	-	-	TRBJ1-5	CASSLRVVNNQPQHF	TGTGCCAGCAGTTTGCGGGTGGTGAACAATCAGCCCCAGCATTTT
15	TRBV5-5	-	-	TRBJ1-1	CASSNTETWLTEAFF	TGTGCCAGCAGCAACACAGAGACATGGTTGACTGAAGCTTTCTTT
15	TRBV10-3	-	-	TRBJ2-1	CAISGGTVSYNEQFF	TGTGCCATCAGTGGCGGGACTGTGTCCTACAATGAGCAGTTCTTC
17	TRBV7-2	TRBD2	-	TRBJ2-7	CASSLGRLAGNTYEQYF	TGTGCCAGCAGCTTAGGGCGGCTAGCGGGGAATACCTACGAGCAGTACTTC
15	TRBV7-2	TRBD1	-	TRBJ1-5	CASSRQGGVYQPQHF	TGTGCCAGCAGCAGACAGGGGGGCGTTTATCAGCCCCAGCATTTT
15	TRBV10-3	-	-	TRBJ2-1	CAISEKGGSYNEQFF	TGTGCCATCAGTGAAAAGGGGGGGTCCTACAATGAGCAGTTCTTC
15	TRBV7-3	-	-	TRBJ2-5	CASSLWGVSQETQYF	TGTGCCAGCAGCTTATGGGGAGTATCACAAGAGACCCAGTACTTC
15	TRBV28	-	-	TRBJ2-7	CASYHQRAGGSEQYF	TGTGCCAGTTACCATCAGCGGGCAGGGGGGTCCGAGCAGTACTTC
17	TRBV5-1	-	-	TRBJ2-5	CASSLGQFDSYQETQYF	TGCGCCAGCAGCTTGGGACAATTTGATTCGTACCAAGAGACCCAGTACTTC
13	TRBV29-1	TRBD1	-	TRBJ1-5	CSVGTGAYQPQHF	TGCAGCGTTGGGACAGGGGCGTATCAGCCCCAGCATTTT
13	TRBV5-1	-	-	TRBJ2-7	CASSLGGAVEQYF	TGCGCCAGCAGCTTGGGTGGAGCCGTCGAGCAGTACTTC
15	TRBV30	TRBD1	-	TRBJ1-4	CAWSVRGTGAEKLFF	TGTGCCTGGAGTGTCAGGGGGACAGGTGCTGAAAAACTGTTTTTT
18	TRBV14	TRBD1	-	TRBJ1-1	CASSQYRTGRGSVFEAFF	TGTGCCAGCAGCCAATACAGGACAGGGCGGGGATCTGTATTTGAAGCTTTCTTT
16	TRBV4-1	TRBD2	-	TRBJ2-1	CASRPDGTSDGNEQFF	TGCGCCAGCAGGCCTGACGGGACTAGCGACGGCAATGAGCAGTTCTTC
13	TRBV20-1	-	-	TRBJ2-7	CSASPGIISEQYF	TGCAGTGCTAGTCCGGGAATTATCTCCGAGCAGTACTTC
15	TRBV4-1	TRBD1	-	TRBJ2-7	CASSQTGTAAYEQYF	TGCGCCAGCAGCCAGACCGGGACAGCAGCCTACGAGCAGTACTTC
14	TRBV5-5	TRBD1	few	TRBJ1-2	CASSLEGTGKSYTF	TGTGCCAGCAGCTTGGAAGGGACAGGGAAGAGCTACACCTTC
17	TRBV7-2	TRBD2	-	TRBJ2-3	CASSLLLAGGSTDTQYF	TGTGCCAGCAGTTTACTACTAGCGGGGGGGAGCACAGATACGCAGTATTTT
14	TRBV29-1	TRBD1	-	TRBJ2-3	CSVVPGQSTDTQYF	TGCAGCGTTGTCCCGGGACAGAGCACAGATACGCAGTATTTT
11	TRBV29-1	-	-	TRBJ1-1	CSVQGNTEAFF	TGCAGCGTGCAGGGGAACACTGAAGCTTTCTTT
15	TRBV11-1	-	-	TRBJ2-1	CASSLGLSSYNEQFF	TGTGCCAGCAGCTTAGGTCTCAGCTCCTACAATGAGCAGTTCTTC
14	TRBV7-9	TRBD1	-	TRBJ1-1	CASSSDRDMTEAFF	TGTGCCAGCAGCTCAGACAGGGACATGACTGAAGCTTTCTTT
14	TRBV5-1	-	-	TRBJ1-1	CASSQPGGRPEAFF	TGCGCCAGCAGCCAGCCGGGGGGACGGCCTGAAGCTTTCTTT
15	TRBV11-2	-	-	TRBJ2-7	CASSLDHREEMEQYF	TGTGCCAGCAGCTTAGATCACAGGGAAGAAATGGAGCAGTACTTC
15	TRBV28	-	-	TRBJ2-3	CASSLYGSSTDTQYF	TGTGCCAGCAGTTTATACGGGAGTAGTACAGATACGCAGTATTTT
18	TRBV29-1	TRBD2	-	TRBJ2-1	CSVERTGTSGSSYNEQFF	TGCAGCGTTGAAAGAACCGGGACTAGCGGGAGCTCCTACAATGAGCAGTTCTTC
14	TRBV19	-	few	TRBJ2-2	CASMGRGPSGELFF	TGTGCCAGTATGGGGCGGGGCCCTAGCGGGGAGCTGTTTTTT
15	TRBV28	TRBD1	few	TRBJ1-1	CASSPRGQGNTEAFF	TGTGCCAGCAGTCCGCGTGGACAGGGGAACACTGAAGCTTTCTTT
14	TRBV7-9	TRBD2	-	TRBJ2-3	CASAPSGGTDTQYF	TGTGCCAGCGCCCCTAGCGGGGGCACAGATACGCAGTATTTT
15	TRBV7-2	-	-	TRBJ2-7	CASSSIQGLFYEQYF	TGTGCCAGCAGCTCGATACAGGGATTATTCTACGAGCAGTACTTC
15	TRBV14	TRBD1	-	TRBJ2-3	CASSQRDRGQDTQYF	TGTGCCAGCAGCCAGAGGGACAGGGGGCAAGATACGCAGTATTTT
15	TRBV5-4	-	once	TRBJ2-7	CASSFQALSSYEQYF	TGTGCCAGCAGCTTTCAGGCGTTAAGCTCCTACGAGCAGTACTTC
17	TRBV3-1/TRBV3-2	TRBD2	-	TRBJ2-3	CASSRIAGGHLADTQYF	TGTGCCAGCAGCCGGATAGCGGGGGGCCATTTGGCAGATACGCAGTATTTT
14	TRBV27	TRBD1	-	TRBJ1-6	CASSLARGLSPLHF	TGTGCCAGCAGTCTCGCCAGGGGGCTTTCACCCCTCCACTTT
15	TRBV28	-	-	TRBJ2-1	CASSPPLRSYNEQFF	TGTGCCAGCAGCCCCCCTTTACGGTCCTACAATGAGCAGTTCTTC
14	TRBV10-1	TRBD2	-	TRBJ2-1	CASSETSGYNEQFF	TGCGCCAGCAGTGAGACTAGCGGGTACAATGAGCAGTTCTTC
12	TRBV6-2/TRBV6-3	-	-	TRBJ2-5	CASSYVKETQYF	TGTGCCAGCAGTTACGTTAAAGAGACCCAGTACTTC